This TCR beta chain comes out of a study of cytomegalovirus exposure and HLA in healthy donors. Study results and caveats: With DRB1 most and HLA-C fewest, TCR association rates differed between HLA loci in a later analysis.

Though nominally healthy at sampling, donors likely had unrecorded immune exposures. Germline V CDR1 and CDR2: SEHNR, FQNEAQ (reference sequence). This CDR3 spans 14 amino acids. V lost 5 bases and J lost 4, with 12 bases in between. PCR used 60 Vbeta primers and 13 Jbeta primers. Profiling relied on immunoSEQ multiplex PCR, and the TCRdb table lists in-frame clones only, not all of them. The table lists 110,000 to 150,000 clones, about three quarters of them singletons, with nearly 4% in the top ten. Points on this clone: Its antigen is still unknown.

Sample: PBMCs. This chain uses TRBV7-9 with TRBJ2-1, with D possibly TRBD2 on 7 matching bases. This receptor was taken from a male donor in good health and CMV-seronegative. The DNA for the CDR3 is TGTGCCAGCAGCCGGGGGGCTAGTTACAATGAGCAGTTCTTC. This codes for CASSRGASYNEQFF.